This TCR beta chain was observed in a study of shared clonotypes between healthy human individuals. Notes on the study in general: Sampling included only blood; tissue repertoires likely differ.

Partitioning of CD4+ cells yielded a CD45RA+ naive subset and a CD45RA-negative memory subset. This clone was seen only once. Its antigen is not identified. Splitting of each subset's genomic DNA was done evenly across several immunoSEQ plates. The table came from immunoSEQ multiplex PCR; TCRdb's copy has only in-frame clones and leaves some out. The data hold approximately 530,000 clones, with 90% to 97% observed a single time. Germline-derived CDR1 and CDR2 are LNHDA and SQIVND (reference sequence). V shed 7 bases and J shed 6 bases, with 12 bases lying between them. The CDR3 is 12 residues long. The clonotype was recovered from a woman in her twenties or thirties in good health. The V gene is TRBV19, the J gene TRBJ1-1; no clear D. Source material: naive CD4+ T cells sorted from blood. As to subset: CD45RA+ positively selected. CDR3 DNA: TGTGCCAGTATACAGAACGGCCCTGAAGCTTTCTTT. It yields the protein CASIQNGPEAFF.